Below, one T cell receptor (beta chain) is given with its context. What it binds is unknown. Using immunoSEQ multiplex PCR, the repertoire was profiled, and TCRdb retains in-frame clones only, with some absent. Altogether 80,000 to 100,000 clones are present, 94% being singletons, with the ten largest covering roughly 2.6%. The record originates from a study of OX40 agonist ivuxolimab in advanced cancers. Study in general: Under the entry rules, prior anti-PD-1, anti-PD-L1 or anti-CTLA-4 therapy was allowed, and more than 35% had some. Overall study findings and caveats: CD8+ T cells were the subset that, on average, had more expanded clones than CD4+. Low levels of normalized T-cell clonal expansion also appeared in some nonresponders.

From germline, CDR1 is SGHAT and CDR2 FQNNGV. The CDR3 extends over 13 amino acids. After removal of 5 bases from V and 7 bases from J, the junction contained 4 bases not matched to a gene. The sequencing here drew on CD4+ or CD8+ T cells sorted from blood, taken in a trial of the OX40 agonist ivuxolimab. V usage is TRBV11-2 and J usage is TRBJ2-5; 10 bases align to TRBD1. The clonotype comes from an adult with an advanced solid tumor such as melanoma, head and neck, liver or kidney cancer. This chain's CDR3 is CASSRTGGGTQYF. In nucleotides, the CDR3 is TGTGCCAGCAGCCGGACAGGGGGAGGGACCCAGTACTTC.